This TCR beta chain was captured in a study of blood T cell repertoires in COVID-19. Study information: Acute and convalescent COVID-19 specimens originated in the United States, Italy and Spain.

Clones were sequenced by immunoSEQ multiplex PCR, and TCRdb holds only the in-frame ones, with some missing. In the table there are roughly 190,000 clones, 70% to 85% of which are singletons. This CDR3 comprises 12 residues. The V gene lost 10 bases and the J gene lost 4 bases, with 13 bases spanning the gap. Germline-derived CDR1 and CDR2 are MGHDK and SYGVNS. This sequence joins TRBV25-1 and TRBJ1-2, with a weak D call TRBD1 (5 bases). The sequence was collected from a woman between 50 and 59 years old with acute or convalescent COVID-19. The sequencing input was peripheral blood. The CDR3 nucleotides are TGTGCCACCTCACAGGAGGGCTATGGCTACACCTTC. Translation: CATSQEGYGYTF.